A single sample is the source of the 27 T cell receptor beta chains below, sequenced in a study of regulatory and conventional T cells in RAG deficiency. Produced via immunoSEQ multiplex PCR; TCRdb's table is partial and in-frame only. Among about 260 clones, approximately 70% were seen once, and the ten largest hold approximately 28%. The sample comprised CD8+ T cells sorted from blood. The receptors were sampled from a human donor with RAG deficiency presenting as combined immunodeficiency.

This chain joins TRBV28 and TRBJ2-7; D not resolved. Germline CDR1 and CDR2: MDHEN and SYDVKM. Deletions cut 8 bases from V and 0 bases from J, with 5 bases between. There are 11 residues in the CDR3. Here the CDR3 reads CASRASYEQYF. CDR3 DNA sequence: TGTGCCAGCCGCGCCTCCTACGAGCAGTACTTC.

V is TRBV6-9 and J is TRBJ2-6; D is ambiguous. V gave up 4 bases and J gave up 5 bases, with 24 bases separating them. The germline V gene encodes CDR1 MNHGY and CDR2 SVAAGI. This CDR3 spans 19 amino acids. Here the CDR3 reads CASSLSRPYDKSRANVLTF. The CDR3 region has the DNA TGTGCCAGCAGTTTGTCGAGGCCTTACGACAAAAGTCGGGCCAACGTCCTGACTTTC.

J is TRBJ2-7 and V is TRBV5-6; D ambiguous. The CDR3 loop spans 11 amino acids. Deletions cut 5 bases from V and 2 bases from J, with 5 bases between. Germline V gene sequence: CDR1 SGHDT, CDR2 YYEEEE. The CDR3 here is CASSSTYEQYF. CDR3 DNA sequence: TGTGCCAGCAGTTCCACCTACGAGCAGTACTTC.

J is TRBJ2-7 and V is TRBV28; D is ambiguous. The germline gives CDR1 MDHEN, CDR2 SYDVKM. With 4 bases removed from V and 2 bases from J, the gap between germline ends came to 3 bases. The CDR3 has 11 amino acids. This CDR3 is CASSSAYEQYF. Here the CDR3 DNA reads TGTGCCAGCAGTTCCGCCTACGAGCAGTACTTC.

V is TRBV6-8 and J is TRBJ1-5, with 8 bases that match TRBD1. This CDR3 has 15 residues. Germline lookup yields CDR1 MNHGY and CDR2 SAAAGT. The V gene end was trimmed by 0 bases and the J gene end by 7 bases; junction bases not matched to a gene: 5. The CDR3 region has the DNA TGTGCCAGCAGTTACTCGTCAGGGGGCGCACAGCCCCAGCATTTT. Its translation is CASSYSSGGAQPQHF.

The chain is built from TRBV7-9 and TRBJ1-2; D call uncertain. The length of the CDR3 is 14 residues. V was clipped by 5 bases and J by 4 bases, with 14 bases between them. Germline V lookup: CDR1 SEHNR, CDR2 FQNEAQ (reference sequence). DNA of the CDR3: TGTGCCAGCAGCCACCATGGAAAGACCTATGGCTACACCTTC. Protein product: CASSHHGKTYGYTF.

This sequence joins TRBV12-1 and TRBJ2-6; the tabulated D call, TRBD1, remains unverified against the DNA. TRBV12-1 corresponds to a pseudogene. The CDR3 contains 19 residues. CDR3 sequence: CASSCNVVIGQSRANVLTF. CDR3 DNA sequence: TGTGCCAGCAGCTGCAACGTTGTAATAGGACAAAGTCGGGCCAACGTCCTGACTTTC.

This clone has only one observation. The rearrangement joins TRBV16 to TRBJ2-5; D is ambiguous. The last part of the DNA fits TRBJ2-7 better; the J call may be wrong. The CDR3 has 11 amino acids. Germline V gene lookup returns CDR1 KGHSY and CDR2 FQNENV. CDR3 sequence (DNA): TGTGCCAGCAGCCCAGCCTACGAGCAGTACTTC. It is translated as CASSPAYEQYF.

V and J are TRBV27 and TRBJ2-1, with no clear D. Trimming stripped 3 bases from V and 3 bases from J, with 3 bases between. The CDR3 has 12 amino acids. CDR1 is MNHEY and CDR2 is SMNVEV in the germline V gene (reference sequence). The DNA for the CDR3 is TGTGCCAGCAGTTTCGACTACAATGAGCAGTTCTTC. Residues: CASSFDYNEQFF.

This chain joins TRBV27 and TRBJ2-1; D gene uncertain. The CDR3 runs 12 residues. With 4 bases removed from V and 0 bases from J, the gap between germline ends came to 1 base. The germline gives CDR1 MNHEY, CDR2 SMNVEV (reference sequence). The CDR3 is CASSYSYNEQFF. DNA for the CDR3: TGTGCCAGCAGTTACTCCTACAATGAGCAGTTCTTC.

This clone was seen only once. This chain joins TRBV5-1 and TRBJ1-1, with D uncertain. The length of the CDR3 is 15 residues. The V gene lost 0 bases and the J gene lost 2 bases, with 11 bases spanning the gap. Germline CDR1 is SGHRS and CDR2 is YFSETQ. CDR3 sequence reads: CASSLEFGHNTEAFF. In nucleotides, the CDR3 is TGCGCCAGCAGCTTGGAGTTCGGGCATAACACTGAAGCTTTCTTT. Using reference TRBV5-1 and TRBJ1-1 for the parts outside the CDR3, the full variable domain is KAGVTQTPRYLIKTRGQQVTLSCSPISGHRSVSWYQQTPGQGLQFLFEYFSETQRNKGNFPGRFSGRQFSNSRSEMNVSTLELGDSALYLCASSLEFGHNTEAFFGQGTRLTVV.

The genes are TRBV11-3 and TRBJ2-3; the D is unclear. The CDR3 runs to 12 residues. Germline assignment: CDR1 SGHNT and CDR2 YENEEA. Deletions cut 3 bases from V and 3 bases from J, with 4 bases between. CDR3 coding DNA: TGTGCCAGCAGCTTCAGGACAGATACGCAGTATTTT. Its translation: CASSFRTDTQYF.

The count of this clone is one. The chain combines TRBV28 with TRBJ2-3, with a weak D call TRBD1 (5 bases). The CDR3 is 12 residues long. V lost 4 bases and J 6 bases, leaving 8 bases between the germline ends. Germline values: CDR1 MDHEN, CDR2 SYDVKM. As DNA, the CDR3 is TGTGCCAGCAGTTGGGGCAGCGATACGCAGTATTTT. Translated, it gives CASSWGSDTQYF. Variable domain in full (rest from reference TRBV28 and TRBJ2-3): DVKVTQSSRYLVKRTGEKVFLECVQDMDHENMFWYRQDPGLGLRLIYFSYDVKMKEKGDIPEGYSVSREKKERFSLILESASTNQTSMYLCASSWGSDTQYFGPGTRLTVL.

The chain links TRBV9 to TRBJ1-4; D remains ambiguous. Trimming cost V 4 bases and J 3 bases, with 7 bases left between them. This CDR3 has 13 residues. CDR1 is SGDLS and CDR2 is YYNGEE in the germline V gene. The CDR3 sequence: CASSLRANEKLFF. The CDR3 DNA follows: TGTGCCAGCAGCCTACGAGCTAATGAAAAACTGTTTTTT.

In its sample, this clone was seen a few times. The gene calls are TRBV28 and TRBJ2-1; 9 bases are a match to TRBD2. From germline, CDR1 is MDHEN and CDR2 SYDVKM. The CDR3 runs 15 residues. V lost 3 bases to trimming and J lost 7 bases; unmatched junction nucleotides: 7. CDR3 sequence (DNA): TGTGCCAGCAGTTTTAGCGGGAGTTGGGTAAATGAGCAGTTCTTC. Its translation is CASSFSGSWVNEQFF.

Regarding this clone: The same CDR3 is also encoded by other DNA sequences in this sample. This chain joins TRBV7-7 and TRBJ2-6; unclear D gene. The V gene lost 5 bases and the J gene lost 5 bases, with 25 bases spanning the gap. This CDR3 comprises 19 residues. CDR1 is SSHAT, CDR2 FNYEAQ, per germline (reference sequence). This chain's CDR3 is CASSNCCKWPQSRANVLTF. The CDR3 DNA reads TGTGCCAGCAGCAACTGTTGTAAGTGGCCACAAAGTCGGGCCAACGTCCTGACTTTC.

This chain links TRBV28 with TRBJ2-7, with D unresolved. This CDR3 is built from 12 residues. V was trimmed by 6 bases and J by 4 bases, leaving 10 bases between them. Per germline, CDR1 MDHEN and CDR2 SYDVKM. CDR3 residues: CASSPPLYEQYF. CDR3 coding DNA: TGTGCCAGCAGCCCCCCGTTGTACGAGCAGTACTTC.

The chain combines TRBV28 with TRBJ2-7; D gene ambiguous. Germline assignment: CDR1 MDHEN and CDR2 SYDVKM. The CDR3 covers 11 residues. The ends were cut back, 2 bases at V and 4 bases at J, with 3 bases in the middle. The CDR3 region has the DNA TGTGCCAGCAGTTTAGCTTACGAGCAGTACTTC. It is translated as CASSLAYEQYF.

This clone was seen just once. The chain links TRBV6-5 to TRBJ2-7, with D uncertain. Looked up from germline, CDR1 is MNHEY and CDR2 is SVGAGI. The CDR3 is 13 amino acids. Trimming pared 4 bases from V and 2 bases from J, leaving 9 bases between. CDR3 coding DNA: TGTGCCAGCAGTTCCCCCGGACCCTACGAGCAGTACTTC. Translating gives CASSSPGPYEQYF.

This rearrangement joins TRBV6-5 to TRBJ2-7; D unresolved. CDR1 is MNHEY and CDR2 is SVGAGI in the germline V gene. The V end was cut by 4 bases, the J end by 2 bases, with 6 bases between. CDR3 size: 12 residues. CDR3 DNA sequence: TGTGCCAGCAGTTCGCCCGCCTACGAGCAGTACTTC. This encodes CASSSPAYEQYF.

The chain recombines TRBV6-6 with TRBJ1-2; D is unclear. CDR3 length equals 10 residues. V was trimmed by 2 bases and J by 10 bases, leaving 5 bases between them. CDR1 and CDR2 from the germline V gene are MNHNY and SVGAGI (reference sequence). CDR3 in DNA: TGTGCCAGCAGTTACGGCTTCTACACCTTC. Translation gives CASSYGFYTF.

The chain uses TRBV28 and TRBJ1-1, with D hard to call. Germline V gene lookup returns CDR1 MDHEN and CDR2 SYDVKM. The CDR3 consists of 14 residues. Trimming removed 2 bases from V and 0 bases from J, with 7 bases in between. The chain's CDR3 is CASSLETVNTEAFF. The CDR3 nucleotides read TGTGCCAGCAGTTTAGAGACGGTGAACACTGAAGCTTTCTTT.

The chain employs TRBV6-5 and TRBJ2-3; no reliable D call. Trimming stripped 6 bases from V and 3 bases from J, with 1 base between. The germline gives CDR1 MNHEY, CDR2 SVGAGI. This CDR3 comprises 10 residues. DNA for the CDR3: TGTGCCAGCAGGACAGATACGCAGTATTTT. This codes for CASRTDTQYF.

This chain connects TRBV4-1 to TRBJ2-1, with unresolved D. CDR3 length: 10 residues. V dropped 3 bases and J dropped 10 bases, with 4 bases sitting between them. Germline assignment: CDR1 MGHRA and CDR2 YSYEKL. This CDR3 reads CASSHREQFF. CDR3 nucleotide sequence: TGCGCCAGCAGCCACCGAGAGCAGTTCTTC.

The rearrangement uses TRBV7-7 and TRBJ2-3, with D hard to call. The CDR3 runs to 13 residues. CDR1 SSHAT and CDR2 FNYEAQ come from the germline V gene (reference sequence). Trimming cost V 0 bases and J 4 bases, with 5 bases left between them. CDR3 sequence: CASSLAPADTQYF. CDR3 DNA sequence: TGTGCCAGCAGCTTAGCGCCCGCAGATACGCAGTATTTT.

This clone has a handful of counts. V is TRBV5-6 and J is TRBJ2-1; D unclear. From germline, CDR1 is SGHDT and CDR2 YYEEEE. Trimming took off 4 bases at V and 4 bases at J, with 9 bases between the two ends. The CDR3 is 13 amino acids. DNA for the CDR3: TGTGCCAGCAGCCTCGATTCATACAATGAGCAGTTCTTC. Translation gives CASSLDSYNEQFF.

A word on this clone: One end of the junction does not line up with germline, which may come from a read error. The V gene is TRBV13, the J gene TRBJ1-2; no reliable D call. Germline values: CDR1 PRHDT, CDR2 FYEKMQ (reference sequence). There are 17 residues in the CDR3. The CDR3 DNA is TGTGCCAGCAGGTTAGCCAAAGCTGAGTGGATGACCTATGGCTACACCTTC. Encoded protein: CASRLAKAEWMTYGYTF.